This TCR beta chain was profiled in a study of CD8+CD57+ T cells in acquired aplastic anemia. Study overall: Mean DNA quantity obtained from sorted CD4+ and CD8+ cells was about 3 ug. The study, taken as a whole, reports: Patient and control CD8+ Simpson's diversity was not significantly different. Around 30 sequences, all CD8+ CDR3, were shared between patients and controls.

CDR1 and CDR2 (germline): MNHNS, SASEGT. The V and J ends lost 7 bases and 0 bases respectively, with 13 bases between them. CDR3 length: 15 amino acids. For CDR3 and TCR beta VDJ profiling, genomic DNA was the template used. TCRdb re-called the reads with MiXCR, one entry per CDR3 protein. Of approximately 120,000 distinct CDR3 sequences listed, roughly 40% were seen once; the top ten hold roughly 3%. The authors sequenced patients whose flow cytometry had shown CD8+CD57+ cell expansion. All patients had severe acquired aplastic anemia. About this clonotype: Its antigen remains unknown. It may be a read error: a sequence one base away is much more abundant.

This clonotype was obtained from a human donor with aplastic anemia. The specimen was sorted CD4+, CD8+, or CD8+CD57+ T cells (not recorded which) from PBMCs. The rearrangement joins TRBV6-1 to TRBJ1-5; D is undetermined. The CDR3 sequence: CASNRVRYSNQPQHF. DNA of the CDR3: TGTGCCAGCAATCGAGTTCGTTATAGCAATCAGCCCCAGCATTTT.